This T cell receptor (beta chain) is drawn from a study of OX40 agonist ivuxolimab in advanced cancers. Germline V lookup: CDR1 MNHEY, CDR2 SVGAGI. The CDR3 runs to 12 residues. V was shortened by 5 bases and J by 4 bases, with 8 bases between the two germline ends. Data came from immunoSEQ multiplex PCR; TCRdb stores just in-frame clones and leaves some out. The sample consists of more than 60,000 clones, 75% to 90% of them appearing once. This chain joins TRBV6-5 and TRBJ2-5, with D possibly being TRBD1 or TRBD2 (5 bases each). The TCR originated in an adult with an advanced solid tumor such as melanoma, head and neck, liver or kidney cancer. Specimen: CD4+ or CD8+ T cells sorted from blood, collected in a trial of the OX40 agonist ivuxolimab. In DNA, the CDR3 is TGTGCCAGCAGTCCCGGGGCAGAGACCCAGTACTTC. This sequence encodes CASSPGAETQYF.